These T cell receptor beta chains were read from a single sample in a study of CD8 T cells in ankylosing spondylitis. Using its own MiXCR run on the 5' RACE reads, TCRdb lists one record per CDR3 protein. The sample contains fewer than 650,000 distinct CDR3 sequences, roughly 13% of which appear only once. Sequencing input: blood, either unsorted or a sorted T cell fraction (not recorded which). Receptors were obtained from a male donor with ankylosing spondylitis. Each CDR3 is given with its conserved first and last residue. D genes are given only for firm matches. For some rows the clone size is stated as once, few or many, or as a class when expanded; others skip it.

j_call v_call d_call clone_size cdr3_nt cdr3_aa
TRBJ1-6 TRBV20-1 - few TGCAGTGCTAGAGATATACCAGAATCACCCCTCCACTTT CSARDIPESPLHF
TRBJ2-1 TRBV21-1 - - TGTGCCAGCAGCGCAAGCAGGCCTAACCCCGCTTACAATGAGCAGTTCTTC CASSASRPNPAYNEQFF
TRBJ2-1 TRBV12-3/TRBV12-4 - few TGTGCCAGCAGTGAATTATCCGGTTACAATGAGCAGTTCTTC CASSELSGYNEQFF
TRBJ2-1 TRBV7-2 TRBD1 - TGTGCCAGCAGCTTTTACAGGGGAATGAATGAGCAGTTCTTC CASSFYRGMNEQFF
TRBJ1-5 TRBV6-6 TRBD1 - TGTGCCAGCAGCACAGGGGGCATCCCGCCCCAGCATTTT CASSTGGIPPQHF
TRBJ2-1 TRBV20-1 TRBD2 - TGCAGTGCTAGCGGCGGGAGGGCCCCATATGAGCAGTTCTTC CSASGGRAPYEQFF
TRBJ2-3 TRBV5-1 TRBD1 few TGCGCAGGGGACAGGGGTACAGATACGCAGTATTTT CAGDRGTDTQYF
TRBJ2-7 TRBV5-1 - few TGCGCCAGCAGCTTGTTTGGGGATTACGAGCAGTACTTC CASSLFGDYEQYF
TRBJ2-3 TRBV10-2 TRBD2 many TGCGCCAGCAGCCCGACTAGCGGGAATAGAAATACGCAGTATTTT CASSPTSGNRNTQYF
TRBJ2-6 TRBV3-1 - - TGTGCCAGCAGCCAAGCCTTAACTTCTGGGGCCAACGTCCTGACTTTC CASSQALTSGANVLTF
TRBJ2-1 TRBV10-3 TRBD2 few TGTGCCATCAGTGAGGGCCTAGCGGGAGATGGGGGTGAGCAGTTCTTC CAISEGLAGDGGEQFF
TRBJ2-1 TRBV5-1 - many TGCGCCAGCAGCTCCGCGGGCTCTCACAATGAGCAGTTCTTC CASSSAGSHNEQFF
TRBJ2-5 TRBV12-3/TRBV12-4 - few TGTGCCAGCAGTTTTTTTCAGGAAGAGACCCAGTACTTC CASSFFQEETQYF
TRBJ2-3 TRBV5-1 - few TGCGCCAGCAGCTTGGCAGGGGAACCCACAGATACGCAGTATTTT CASSLAGEPTDTQYF
TRBJ2-1 TRBV7-9 TRBD2 few TGTGCCAGCAGCTCATACGGGACTAGCGGGTCTAATGAGCAGTTCTTC CASSSYGTSGSNEQFF
TRBJ1-2 TRBV6-6 - - TGTGCCAGCAGTACCTCCGGTAACGGCTACACCTTC CASSTSGNGYTF
TRBJ2-1 TRBV2 - - TGTGCCAGCAGTGAGATGCCCCTCTCCTACAATGAGCAGTTCTTC CASSEMPLSYNEQFF
TRBJ2-4 TRBV12-3/TRBV12-4 - - TGTGCCAGCAGCGTACAGCAGGTTGCCAAAAACATTCAGTACTTC CASSVQQVAKNIQYF
TRBJ2-1 TRBV12-3/TRBV12-4 TRBD2 - TGTGCCAGCAGTTTAGCCCTAGCGGAATCCTACAATGAGCAGTTCTTC CASSLALAESYNEQFF
TRBJ2-3 TRBV4-2 TRBD2 few TGTGCCAGCAGCCAGAGCGGGAGGCCCCTCACAGATACGCAGTATTTT CASSQSGRPLTDTQYF
TRBJ2-1 TRBV11-2 - few TGTGCCAGCAGCTTAGAAGAGGGCAGTCGCTCCTACAATGAGCAGTTCTTC CASSLEEGSRSYNEQFF
TRBJ2-2 TRBV24-1 - - TGTGCCACCAGTGATAAGTGGGCTCAGAACACCGGGGAGCTGTTTTTT CATSDKWAQNTGELFF
TRBJ1-1 TRBV5-1 - - TGCGCCAGCAGCTTGGGGACATCCGAACCCACTGAAGCTTTCTTT CASSLGTSEPTEAFF
TRBJ2-2 TRBV18 TRBD1 few TGTGCCAGCTCACCATCGTTCACAGGGGGGACCGGGGAGCTGTTTTTT CASSPSFTGGTGELFF
TRBJ1-2 TRBV5-1 - - TGCGCCAGCAGCCCCAGGGAGGATGGCTACACCTTC CASSPREDGYTF
TRBJ2-7 TRBV11-3 - few TGTGCCAGCAGCTTAGTAGGCGACAGGTCCTACGAGCAGTACTTC CASSLVGDRSYEQYF
TRBJ2-1 TRBV20-1 TRBD2 few TGCAGTGGAACTAGCGGGAAGAGGTACGATGAGCAGTTCTTC CSGTSGKRYDEQFF
TRBJ2-3 TRBV2 - - TGTGCCAGCAGTGTTGAGGGGGAAGGAGATACGCAGTATTTT CASSVEGEGDTQYF
TRBJ2-5 TRBV24-1 TRBD1 many TGTGCCACCAGTGACATTACAGGGGACGCGACCCAAGAGACCCAGTACTTC CATSDITGDATQETQYF
TRBJ2-5 TRBV4-1 - - TGCGCCAGCAGCCAAGTTCACGAATCGATGGGGGGGACCCAGTACTTC CASSQVHESMGGTQYF
TRBJ1-1 TRBV7-9 TRBD1 - TGTGCCAGCAGCTTAGGTGGACAGGGAGGCGCTTTCTTT CASSLGGQGGAFF
TRBJ2-1 TRBV2 TRBD2 - TGTGCCAGCAGGGAGAGGACTAGCGAAGGTGATGAGCAGTTCTTC CASRERTSEGDEQFF
TRBJ2-2 TRBV7-9 - - TGTGCCAGCACCGATCTGGGTACCGGGGAGCTGTTTTTT CASTDLGTGELFF
TRBJ2-1 TRBV6-1 TRBD1 few TGTGCCAGCAGCCGGGACAGCGGTACCTACAATGAGCAGTTCTTC CASSRDSGTYNEQFF
TRBJ2-3 TRBV20-1 - few TGCAGTGCTACCGCTAGCGGCACAGATACGCAGTATTTT CSATASGTDTQYF
TRBJ1-2 TRBV3-1 - - TGTGCCAGCAGCCAAGTAAAGGACGGCCTCTATGGCTACACCTTC CASSQVKDGLYGYTF
TRBJ1-1 TRBV7-2 - few TGTGCCAGCAGCCCAGGCACAGACAGGGAAGCTTTCTTT CASSPGTDREAFF
TRBJ1-2 TRBV12-3/TRBV12-4 - few TGTGCCAGCAGTTTAAACCGGGCTGGGGGTCGTGGCTACACCTTC CASSLNRAGGRGYTF
TRBJ1-5 TRBV6-1 - few TGTGCCAGCAGTCAGGGTTACAATCAGCCCCAGCATTTT CASSQGYNQPQHF
TRBJ2-5 TRBV5-1 TRBD1 few TGCGCCAGCAGCCCTCTTCCGACAGGGGGTGAGACCCAGTACTTC CASSPLPTGGETQYF
TRBJ2-1 TRBV4-2 - - TGTGCCAGCAGCCAAGTCGGAGGGCTAGCTGCCTCCAATGAGCAGTTCTTC CASSQVGGLAASNEQFF
TRBJ2-1 TRBV12-3/TRBV12-4 TRBD2 many TGTGCCAGCAGTTCCCTAGCGGGTCCTTTTACGGGGAATGAGCAGTTCTTC CASSSLAGPFTGNEQFF
TRBJ1-1 TRBV4-1 - many TGCGCCAGCAGCCACCCGCCTCCTCTACAGGGAGGAGGTGAAGCTTTCTTT CASSHPPPLQGGGEAFF
TRBJ2-5 TRBV12-3/TRBV12-4 - few TGTGCCAGCAGTTTCCAAGGAAAGGAGACCCAGTACTTC CASSFQGKETQYF
TRBJ2-2 TRBV29-1 - many TGCAGCGGCAGGACCGGAGGAGGAACCGGGGAGCTGTTTTTT CSGRTGGGTGELFF
TRBJ2-4 TRBV20-1 - many TGCAGTGCTAGTGTCAAAAACATTCAGTACTTC CSASVKNIQYF
TRBJ2-1 TRBV6-5 TRBD2 - TGTGCCAGCAGACCTGCGGGGACTACCGAGTTCTTC CASRPAGTTEFF
TRBJ1-1 TRBV7-9 - - TGTGCCAGCAGCTTAGCGCGTCAGGGAACTGAAGCTTTCTTT CASSLARQGTEAFF
TRBJ2-1 TRBV20-1 TRBD1 few TGCAGTGCTAGAGATGAACGTGGGACAGGTTACTACAATGAGCAGTTCTTC CSARDERGTGYYNEQFF
TRBJ2-7 TRBV5-5 TRBD1 few TGTGCCAGCAGCGTCGGACAGGGCACCTACGAGCAGTACTTC CASSVGQGTYEQYF
TRBJ1-1 TRBV4-2 - - TGTGCCAGCAGCCAATTACAGTACACTGAAGCTTTCTTT CASSQLQYTEAFF